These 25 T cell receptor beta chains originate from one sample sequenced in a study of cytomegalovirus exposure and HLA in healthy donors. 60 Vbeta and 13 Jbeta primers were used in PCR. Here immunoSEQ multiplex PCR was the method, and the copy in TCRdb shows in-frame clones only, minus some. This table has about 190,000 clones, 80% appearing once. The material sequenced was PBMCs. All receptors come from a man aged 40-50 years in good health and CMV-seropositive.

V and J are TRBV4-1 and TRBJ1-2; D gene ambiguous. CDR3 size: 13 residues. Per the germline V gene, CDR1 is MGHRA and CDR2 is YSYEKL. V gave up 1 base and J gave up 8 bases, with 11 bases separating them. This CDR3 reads CASSQARGHGYTF. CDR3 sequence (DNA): TGCGCCAGCAGCCAAGCACGGGGTCACGGCTACACCTTC.

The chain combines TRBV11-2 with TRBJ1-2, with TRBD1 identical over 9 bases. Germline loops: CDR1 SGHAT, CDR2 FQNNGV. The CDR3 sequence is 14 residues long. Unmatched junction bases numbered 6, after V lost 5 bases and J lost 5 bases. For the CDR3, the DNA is TGTGCCAGCAGCGTGGACAGGGGTCTGTATGGCTACACCTTC. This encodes CASSVDRGLYGYTF.

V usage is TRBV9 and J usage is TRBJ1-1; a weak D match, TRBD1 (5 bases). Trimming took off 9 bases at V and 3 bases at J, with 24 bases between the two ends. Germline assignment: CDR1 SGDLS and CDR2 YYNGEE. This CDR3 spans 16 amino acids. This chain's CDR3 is CATYPISGRGDTEAFF. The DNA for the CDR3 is TGTGCCACTTACCCAATCTCGGGACGGGGGGACACTGAAGCTTTCTTT.

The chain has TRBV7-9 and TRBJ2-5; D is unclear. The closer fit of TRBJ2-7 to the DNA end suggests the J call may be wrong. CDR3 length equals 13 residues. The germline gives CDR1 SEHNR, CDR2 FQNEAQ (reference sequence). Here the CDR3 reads CASSYRSSYEQYF. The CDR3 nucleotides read TGTGCCAGCAGCTACCGTTCCTCCTACGAGCAGTACTTC.

The CDR3 DNA sequence: TGTGCCAGCAGTCCATCGACAGGCTACTATGGCTACACCTTC. This sequence encodes CASSPSTGYYGYTF. The gene calls are TRBV6-5 and TRBJ1-2, with D perhaps matching TRBD1 (6 bases). The CDR3 is 14 amino acids. V was pared by 5 bases and J by 3 bases, with 13 bases between. Looked up from germline, CDR1 is MNHEY and CDR2 is SVGAGI.

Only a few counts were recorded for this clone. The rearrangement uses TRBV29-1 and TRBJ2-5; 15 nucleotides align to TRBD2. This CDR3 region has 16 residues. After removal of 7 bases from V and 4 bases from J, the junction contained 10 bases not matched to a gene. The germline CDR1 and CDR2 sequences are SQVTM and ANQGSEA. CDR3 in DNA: TGCAGCGCCCGGACTAGCGGGGGGGCCAGGGGAGAGACCCAGTACTTC. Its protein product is CSARTSGGARGETQYF.

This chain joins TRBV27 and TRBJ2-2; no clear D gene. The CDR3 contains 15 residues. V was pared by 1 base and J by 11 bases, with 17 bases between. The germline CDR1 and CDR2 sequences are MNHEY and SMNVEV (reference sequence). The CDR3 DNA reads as TGTGCCAGCAGTTTATGGGCAAGTGGAAATCGAGAGCTGTTTTTT. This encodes CASSLWASGNRELFF.

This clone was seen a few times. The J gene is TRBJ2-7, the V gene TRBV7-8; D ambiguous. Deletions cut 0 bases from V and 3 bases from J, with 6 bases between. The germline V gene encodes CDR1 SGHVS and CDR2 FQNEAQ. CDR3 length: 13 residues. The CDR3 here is CASSLAQNYEQYF. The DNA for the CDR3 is TGTGCCAGCAGCTTAGCTCAGAACTACGAGCAGTACTTC.

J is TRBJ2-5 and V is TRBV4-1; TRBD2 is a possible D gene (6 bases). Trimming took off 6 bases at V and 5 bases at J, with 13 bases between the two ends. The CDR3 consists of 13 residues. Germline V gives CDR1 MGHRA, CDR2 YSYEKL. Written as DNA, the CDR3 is TGCGCCAGCAGGGCGGAGGGATCCGAGACCCAGTACTTC. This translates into CASRAEGSETQYF.

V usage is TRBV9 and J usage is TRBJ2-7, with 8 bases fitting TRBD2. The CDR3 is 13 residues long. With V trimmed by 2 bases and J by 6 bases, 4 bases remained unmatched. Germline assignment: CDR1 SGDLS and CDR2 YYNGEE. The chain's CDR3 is CASSVRSGAEQYF. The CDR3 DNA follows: TGTGCCAGCAGCGTCCGTAGCGGGGCCGAGCAGTACTTC.

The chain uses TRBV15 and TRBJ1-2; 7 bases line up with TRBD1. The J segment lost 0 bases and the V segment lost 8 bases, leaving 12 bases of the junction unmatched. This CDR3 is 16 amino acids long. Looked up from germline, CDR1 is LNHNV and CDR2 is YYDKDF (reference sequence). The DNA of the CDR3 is TGTGCCACCGCGGAGGACAGGCGGTCTGCTAACTATGGCTACACCTTC. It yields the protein CATAEDRRSANYGYTF. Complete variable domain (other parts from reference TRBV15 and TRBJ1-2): DAMVIQNPRYQVTQFGKPVTLSCSQTLNHNVMYWYQQKSSQAPKLLFHYYDKDFNNEADTPDNFQSRRPNTSFCFLDIRSPGLGDTAMYLCATAEDRRSANYGYTFGSGTRLTVV.

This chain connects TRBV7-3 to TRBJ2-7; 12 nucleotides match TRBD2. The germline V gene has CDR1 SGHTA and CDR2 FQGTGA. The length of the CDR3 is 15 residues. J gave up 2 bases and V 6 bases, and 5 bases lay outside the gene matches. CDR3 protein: CASSPGLAGTYEQYF. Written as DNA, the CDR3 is TGTGCCAGCAGTCCAGGACTAGCGGGGACCTACGAGCAGTACTTC.

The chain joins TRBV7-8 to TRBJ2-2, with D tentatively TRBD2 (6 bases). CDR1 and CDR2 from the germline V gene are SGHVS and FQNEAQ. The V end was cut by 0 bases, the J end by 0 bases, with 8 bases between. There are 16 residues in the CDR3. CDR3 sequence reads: CASSLAAGSNTGELFF. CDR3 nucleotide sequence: TGTGCCAGCAGCTTAGCAGCGGGTTCGAACACCGGGGAGCTGTTTTTT.

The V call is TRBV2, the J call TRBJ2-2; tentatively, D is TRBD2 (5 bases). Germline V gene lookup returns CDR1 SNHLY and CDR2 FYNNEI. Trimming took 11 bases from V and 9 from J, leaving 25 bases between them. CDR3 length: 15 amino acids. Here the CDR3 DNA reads TGTGCCGGAACGGGGATGGAACAGAGGGCGAGGGAGCTGTTTTTT. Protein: CAGTGMEQRARELFF. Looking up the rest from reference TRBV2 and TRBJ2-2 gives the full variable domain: EPEVTQTPSHQVTQMGQEVILRCVPISNHLYFYWYRQILGQKVEFLVSFYNNEISEKSEIFDDQFSVERPDGSNFTLKIRSTKLEDSAMYFCAGTGMEQRARELFFGEGSRLTVL.

This CDR3 is CSVGTGVEAFF. The DNA for the CDR3 is TGCAGCGTTGGCACAGGGGTTGAAGCTTTCTTT. The J gene is TRBJ1-1, the V gene TRBV29-1; 7 nucleotides agree with TRBD1. Trimming removed 4 bases from V and 7 bases from J; junction bases left unmatched: 3. The CDR3 runs to 11 residues. Germline-derived CDR1 and CDR2 are SQVTM and ANQGSEA.

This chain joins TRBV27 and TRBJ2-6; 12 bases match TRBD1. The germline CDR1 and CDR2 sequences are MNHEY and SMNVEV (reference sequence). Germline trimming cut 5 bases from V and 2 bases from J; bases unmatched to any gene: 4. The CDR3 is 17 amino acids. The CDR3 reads CASSPGTGGAGANVLTF. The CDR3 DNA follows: TGTGCCAGCAGTCCCGGGACAGGGGGCGCTGGGGCCAACGTCCTGACTTTC.

The CDR3: CASKAGGSYEQYF. In DNA, the CDR3 is TGTGCCAGCAAGGCAGGGGGCAGCTACGAGCAGTACTTC. The V call is TRBV4-2, the J call TRBJ2-7; 8 bases map to TRBD1. This CDR3 contains 13 residues. Germline CDR1 and CDR2: LGHNA and YNFKEQ. The junction had 5 bases not matched to a gene; V was cut back by 7 bases and J by 3 bases.

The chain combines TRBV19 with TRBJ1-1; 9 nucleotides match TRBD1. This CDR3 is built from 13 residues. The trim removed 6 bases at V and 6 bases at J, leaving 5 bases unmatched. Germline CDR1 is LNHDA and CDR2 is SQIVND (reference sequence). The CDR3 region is CASRDRGNAEAFF. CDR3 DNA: TGTGCCAGTAGGGACAGGGGAAATGCTGAAGCTTTCTTT.

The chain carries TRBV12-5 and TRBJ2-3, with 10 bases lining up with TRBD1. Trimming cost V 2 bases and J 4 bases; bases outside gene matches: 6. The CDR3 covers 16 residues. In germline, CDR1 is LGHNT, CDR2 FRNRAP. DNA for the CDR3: TGTGCTAGTGGTTTGACCACCGGGACAGGGGCAGATACGCAGTATTTT. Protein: CASGLTTGTGADTQYF.

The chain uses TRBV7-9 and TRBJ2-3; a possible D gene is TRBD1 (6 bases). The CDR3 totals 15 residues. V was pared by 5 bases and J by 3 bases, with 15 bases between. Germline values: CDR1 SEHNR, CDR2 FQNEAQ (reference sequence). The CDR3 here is CASSQQNTGTDTQYF. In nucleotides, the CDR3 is TGTGCCAGCAGCCAACAGAATACAGGGACAGATACGCAGTATTTT.

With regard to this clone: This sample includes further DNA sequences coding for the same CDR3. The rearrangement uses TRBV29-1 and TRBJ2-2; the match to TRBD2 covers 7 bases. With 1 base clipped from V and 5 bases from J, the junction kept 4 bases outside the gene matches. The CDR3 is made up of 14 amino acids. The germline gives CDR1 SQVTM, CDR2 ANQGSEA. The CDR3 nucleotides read TGCAGCGTTGAAGTAGACGGGAGGACCGGGGAGCTGTTTTTT. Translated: CSVEVDGRTGELFF.

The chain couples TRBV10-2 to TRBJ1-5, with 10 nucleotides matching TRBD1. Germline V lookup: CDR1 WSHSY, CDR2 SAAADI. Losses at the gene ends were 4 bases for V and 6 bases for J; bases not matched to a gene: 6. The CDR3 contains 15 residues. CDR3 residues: CASSATGGNSQPQHF. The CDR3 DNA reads TGCGCCAGCAGTGCGACAGGGGGCAATTCTCAGCCCCAGCATTTT.

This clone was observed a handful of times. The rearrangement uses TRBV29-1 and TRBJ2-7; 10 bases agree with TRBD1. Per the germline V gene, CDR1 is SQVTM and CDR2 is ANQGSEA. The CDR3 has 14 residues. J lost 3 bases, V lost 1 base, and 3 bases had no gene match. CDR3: CSVEGTGGIYEQYF. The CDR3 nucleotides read TGCAGCGTTGAAGGGACAGGGGGAATCTACGAGCAGTACTTC.

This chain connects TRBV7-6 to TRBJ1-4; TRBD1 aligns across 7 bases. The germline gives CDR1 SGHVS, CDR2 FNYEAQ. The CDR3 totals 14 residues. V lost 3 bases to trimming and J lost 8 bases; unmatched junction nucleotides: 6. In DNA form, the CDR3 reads TGTGCCAGCAGCTTGAGGGGGCAGGGGGAAAAACTGTTTTTT. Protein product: CASSLRGQGEKLFF.

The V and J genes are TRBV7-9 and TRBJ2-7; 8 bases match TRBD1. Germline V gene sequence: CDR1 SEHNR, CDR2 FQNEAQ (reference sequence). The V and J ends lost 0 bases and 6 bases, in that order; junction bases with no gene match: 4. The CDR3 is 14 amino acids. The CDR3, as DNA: TGTGCCAGCAGCTTAGCTGCAACAGGGGGCGAGCAGTACTTC. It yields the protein CASSLAATGGEQYF.